This TCR beta chain was sequenced for a study of CD8 T cells in ankylosing spondylitis. Study-wide findings and caveats: Earlier work had already found some motif variants in reactive arthritis synovial fluid and blood. A TCR beta motif of eight highly homologous variants appeared characteristic of ankylosing spondylitis blood. The study looked at matched synovial fluid samples from ankylosing spondylitis patients. Disease-linked clones were reported to be significantly enriched there.

With 0 bases removed from V and 5 bases from J, the gap between germline ends came to 17 bases. The CDR3 is 16 residues long. Germline values: CDR1 SGHRS, CDR2 YFSETQ. Comment on this clonotype: Its antigen is undetermined.

In TCRdb, the 5' RACE reads were re-called with MiXCR into one record per CDR3 protein. The repertoire consists of around 130,000 distinct CDR3 sequences, with roughly an eighth occurring once and the leading ten covering 2.5% to 3%. The chain links TRBV5-1 to TRBJ1-1, with D possibly being TRBD1 (6 bases). The specimen sequenced was blood, either unsorted or a sorted T cell fraction (not recorded which). The receptor was isolated from a female donor with ankylosing spondylitis or in good health (not recorded which). The CDR3 loop is CASSLEGRGAGTEAFF. As DNA, the CDR3 is TGCGCCAGCAGCTTGGAAGGGCGGGGGGCGGGAACTGAAGCTTTCTTT.